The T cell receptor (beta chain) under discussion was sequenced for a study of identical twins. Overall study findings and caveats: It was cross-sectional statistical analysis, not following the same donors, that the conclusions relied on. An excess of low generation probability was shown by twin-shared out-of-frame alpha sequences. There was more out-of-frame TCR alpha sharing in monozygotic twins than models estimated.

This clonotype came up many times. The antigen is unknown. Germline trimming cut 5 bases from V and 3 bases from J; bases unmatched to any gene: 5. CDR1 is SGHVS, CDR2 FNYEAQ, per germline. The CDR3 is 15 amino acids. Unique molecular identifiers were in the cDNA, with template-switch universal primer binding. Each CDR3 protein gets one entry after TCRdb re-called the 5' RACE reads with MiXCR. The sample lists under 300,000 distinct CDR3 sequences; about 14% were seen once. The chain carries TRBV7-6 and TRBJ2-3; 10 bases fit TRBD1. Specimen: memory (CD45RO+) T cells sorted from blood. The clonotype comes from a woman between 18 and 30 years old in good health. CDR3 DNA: TGTGCCAGCAGCCCTTGGACAGGGGGGACAGATACGCAGTATTTT. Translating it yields CASSPWTGGTDTQYF. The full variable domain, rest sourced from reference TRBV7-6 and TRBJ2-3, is GAGVSQSPRYKVTKRGQDVALRCDPISGHVSLYWYRQALGQGPEFLTYFNYEAQQDKSGLPNDRFSAERPEGSISTLTIQRTEQRDSAMYRCASSPWTGGTDTQYFGPGTRLTVL.